The rows below give T cell receptor beta chains drawn from one sample of a study of cytomegalovirus exposure and HLA in healthy donors. Sequenced by immunoSEQ multiplex PCR; TCRdb stores in-frame clones only, minus some. Of a few hundred thousand clones detected, roughly 80% appear once; the ten largest clones hold about 1.4%. Sequencing input: PBMCs. The receptor set was obtained from a girl aged 10 to 17 in good health and CMV-seronegative. Both conserved end residues are part of each CDR3. The D gene is left open where the match is weak. The size field is filled for only some rows; it gives once, few, many or a size class.

CASSSGERNTDTQYF	TGTGCCAGCAGTTCAGGGGAGCGGAACACAGATACGCAGTATTTT	NA	TRBJ2-3	NA	TRBV6-5
CASRPDRAGGYTF	TGTGCCAGCAGACCGGACAGGGCGGGTGGCTACACCTTC	NA	TRBJ1-2	TRBD1	TRBV11-1
CASSFPTRGRDTQYF	TGTGCCAGCAGCTTTCCCACGCGGGGGCGAGATACGCAGTATTTT	NA	TRBJ2-3	NA	TRBV7-8
CASSLTSGDTQYF	TGTGCCAGCAGCTTGACCAGCGGAGATACGCAGTATTTT	once	TRBJ2-3	NA	TRBV7-3
CASSPRFTGGVSGHEQYF	TGTGCCAGCAGCCCACGGTTCACAGGGGGAGTGTCTGGCCACGAGCAGTACTTC	NA	TRBJ2-7	TRBD1	TRBV11-2
CATSRGRVGANVLTF	TGTGCCACCAGCAGAGGTCGGGTTGGGGCCAACGTCCTGACTTTC	NA	TRBJ2-6	NA	TRBV15
CASSPRLGSGELFF	TGTGCCAGCAGCCCGCGACTAGGATCCGGGGAGCTGTTTTTT	NA	TRBJ2-2	NA	TRBV7-6
CASSPSTDTQYF	TGTGCCAGCAGTCCAAGCACAGATACGCAGTATTTT	NA	TRBJ2-3	NA	TRBV28
CASSPMSGLAGAHEQFF	TGCGCCAGCAGCCCAATGAGCGGGCTAGCGGGAGCGCATGAGCAGTTCTTC	NA	TRBJ2-1	TRBD2	TRBV5-1
CASSSQEREMNTEAFF	TGTGCCAGCAGTTCCCAGGAACGGGAGATGAACACTGAAGCTTTCTTT	NA	TRBJ1-1	NA	TRBV28